The 19 T cell receptor beta chains in this list originate from one sample, sequenced in a study of T cells in Graves' hyperthyroidism and ophthalmopathy. Amplified TCR beta CDR3 regions derived from RNA transcripts. RT-PCR in the first round (using the HTBI primer set) targeted the TCR CDR3. Each CDR3 protein gets one entry after TCRdb re-called the multiplex PCR reads with MiXCR. The data hold approximately 600,000 distinct CDR3 sequences, with around 21% observed a single time. The specimen sequenced was blood. The receptors were sampled from a man aged 30 to 39 with Graves' ophthalmopathy.

The chain is built from TRBV18 and TRBJ2-5; 8 nucleotides line up with TRBD2. V gave up 3 bases and J gave up 1 base; unmatched junction bases: 7. The germline CDR1 and CDR2 sequences are KGHSH and LQKENI. The CDR3 consists of 16 residues. CDR3 coding DNA: TGTGCCAGCTCACCCCTAAGCGGGAGCCTCCAAGAGACCCAGTACTTC. Protein sequence: CASSPLSGSLQETQYF.

This clonotype was found a few times. The CDR3 here is CASSQAPGGGQETQYF. CDR3 bases: TGTGCCAGCAGCCAAGCTCCGGGAGGAGGTCAAGAGACCCAGTACTTC. The V call is TRBV3-1, the J call TRBJ2-5, with 7 bases identical to TRBD2. Trimming removed 1 base from V and 2 bases from J; junction bases left unmatched: 7. The CDR3 spans 16 residues. The germline gives CDR1 LGHDT, CDR2 YNNKEL (reference sequence).

For this clonotype: The CDR3 does not end in the conserved phenylalanine or tryptophan, so this is likely a read error. The chain is built from TRBV28 and TRBJ1-2; D may be TRBD1 (6 bases). This CDR3 has 11 amino acids. The V and J ends lost 8 bases and 2 bases respectively, with 6 bases between them. Per germline, CDR1 MDHEN and CDR2 SYDVKM. CDR3 protein: CASGQNYGYTL. In nucleotides, the CDR3 is TGTGCCAGCGGACAGAACTATGGCTACACCCTC.

A remark on this clonotype: The germline gene is not matched at one end of the junction; a read error may be the cause. This chain links TRBV5-1 with TRBJ2-7; 7 bases map to TRBD2. The germline gives CDR1 SGHRS, CDR2 YFSETQ. The CDR3 has 15 amino acids. CDR3 DNA: TGCGCCGGCAGCCCGTCGGAGCGGGATTACGGGGAGCAGTACTTC. It specifies CAGSPSERDYGEQYF. Complete variable domain (other parts from reference TRBV5-1 and TRBJ2-7): KAGVTQTPRYLIKTRGQQVTLSCSPISGHRSVSWYQQTPGQGLQFLFEYFSETQRNKGNFPGRFSGRQFSNSRSEMNVSTLELGDSALYLCAGSPSERDYGEQYFGPGTRLTVT.

The chain couples TRBV19 to TRBJ2-4, with D unresolved. V was pared by 4 bases and J by 6 bases, with 7 bases between. The V gene's germline CDR1 is LNHDA and CDR2 SQIVND (reference sequence). This CDR3 is 12 amino acids long. CDR3 region: CASSTPANIQYF. The CDR3 DNA sequence: TGTGCCAGTAGTACCCCCGCAAACATTCAGTACTTC.

The rearrangement uses TRBV10-3 and TRBJ2-3, with 14 positions matching TRBD2. The V gene's germline CDR1 is ENHRY and CDR2 SYGVKD. The CDR3 has 16 amino acids. Trimming cost V 2 bases and J 6 bases; bases outside gene matches: 4. CDR3: CAISEPGLAGVDTQYF. The CDR3, as DNA: TGTGCCATCAGTGAGCCGGGACTAGCGGGAGTGGATACGCAGTATTTT.

This chain joins TRBV20-1 and TRBJ2-1; the match to TRBD2 covers 11 bases. Germline CDR1 and CDR2: DFQATT and SNEGSKA (reference sequence). The V gene end was trimmed by 5 bases and the J gene end by 5 bases; junction bases not matched to a gene: 2. The CDR3 contains 13 residues. CDR3 bases: TGCAGTGCTTTTAGCGGGAGGGACAATGAGCAGTTCTTC. This encodes CSAFSGRDNEQFF.

As for this clonotype: A much larger clone is a single base away; this may be a read error. The CDR3 sequence: CASSGTNVPWSSYNEQFF. As DNA, the CDR3 is TGTGCCAGCAGCGGGACTAACGTCCCGTGGAGCTCCTACAATGAGCAGTTCTTC. The rearrangement links TRBV7-3 to TRBJ2-1; 7 positions agree with TRBD2. The V gene end was trimmed by 5 bases and the J gene end by 0 bases; junction bases not matched to a gene: 13. The CDR3 covers 18 residues. Germline V lookup: CDR1 SGHTA, CDR2 FQGTGA.

The chain carries TRBV5-6 and TRBJ1-1; D remains unclear. The V end was cut by 3 bases, the J end by 3 bases, with 9 bases between. CDR3 length equals 13 residues. From germline, CDR1 is SGHDT and CDR2 YYEEEE. CDR3: CASSSRIHTEAFF. For the CDR3, the DNA is TGTGCCAGCAGCTCGAGAATTCACACTGAAGCTTTCTTT. Full variable domain (rest looked up from reference TRBV5-6 and TRBJ1-1): DAGVTQSPTHLIKTRGQQVTLRCSPKSGHDTVSWYQQALGQGPQFIFQYYEEEERQRGNFPDRFSGHQFPNYSSELNVNALLLGDSALYLCASSSRIHTEAFFGQGTRLTVV.

The chain has TRBV4-1 and TRBJ1-1, with 8 positions matching TRBD1. After removal of 0 bases from V and 7 bases from J, the junction contained 10 bases not matched to a gene. Germline V CDR1 and CDR2: MGHRA, YSYEKL. The CDR3 extends over 16 amino acids. CDR3 protein: CASSQELPGQGGEAFF. The CDR3, as DNA: TGCGCCAGCAGCCAAGAATTGCCCGGACAGGGTGGTGAAGCTTTCTTT.

As to this clonotype: Relative to the germline gene, one junction end is altered; a read error may explain this. The J gene is TRBJ1-5, the V gene TRBV24-1, with D hard to call. Germline values: CDR1 KGHDR, CDR2 SFDVKD. There are 14 residues in the CDR3. CDR3 residues: CASSDLWTNQPQHF. CDR3 nucleotide sequence: TGTGCCAGCAGTGACTTATGGACGAATCAGCCCCAGCATTTT.

Regarding this clonotype: A junction end diverges from the germline sequence, so it may reflect a read error. J is TRBJ1-1 and V is TRBV29-1; D not certain. The CDR3 loop spans 12 amino acids. Germline V lookup: CDR1 SQVTM, CDR2 ANQGSEA. CDR3 bases: TGCAGCGTCGAAGAGGGCCGGGTTGAAGCTTTCTTT. Protein product: CSVEEGRVEAFF.

This clonotype was observed a handful of times. This chain links TRBV6-1 with TRBJ1-1; TRBD1 agrees at 7 bases. Germline lookup yields CDR1 MNHNS and CDR2 SASEGT. This CDR3 contains 15 residues. With V trimmed by 5 bases and J by 5 bases, 11 bases remained unmatched. CDR3 DNA: TGTGCCAGCAGTTGGGAACCGGGACAGTCAACTGAAGCTTTCTTT. As protein: CASSWEPGQSTEAFF.

This clonotype was recorded many times. The chain employs TRBV2 and TRBJ1-5; D is undetermined. The CDR3 totals 14 residues. V shed 2 bases and J shed 3 bases, with 8 bases lying between them. Germline V gives CDR1 SNHLY, CDR2 FYNNEI. CDR3 nucleotides: TGTGCCAGCAGTGAATCGGGGTTCAATCAGCCCCAGCATTTT. Protein product: CASSESGFNQPQHF.

This clonotype was counted at least ten times. DNA of the CDR3: TGTGCCAGCAGTTCCAGGACGGAGAACTACGAGCAGTACTTC. This sequence encodes CASSSRTENYEQYF. This chain links TRBV28 with TRBJ2-7; D ambiguous. Per the germline V gene, CDR1 is MDHEN and CDR2 is SYDVKM. The V and J ends lost 4 bases and 3 bases respectively, with 13 bases between them. CDR3 length equals 14 residues.

Concerning this clonotype: Being one base from a much bigger clone, this may be a read error. This chain joins TRBV20-1 and TRBJ2-7; 10 positions agree with TRBD2. The V segment lost 4 bases and the J segment 2 bases; nucleotides outside the gene matches: 5. CDR1 and CDR2 (germline): DFQATT, SNEGSKA (reference sequence). CDR3 size: 14 residues. For the CDR3, the DNA is TGCAGTGCTATGGGGCTAGCGGGAGCCTACGAGCAGTACTTC. Translation gives CSAMGLAGAYEQYF.

The rearrangement uses TRBV7-9 and TRBJ2-1, with 10 bases identical to TRBD1. The CDR3 runs 14 residues. Trimming removed 7 bases from V and 4 bases from J; junction bases left unmatched: 4. Germline-derived CDR1 and CDR2 are SEHNR and FQNEAQ (reference sequence). The CDR3 spells CASIKGQGYNEQFF. CDR3 sequence (DNA): TGTGCCAGCATCAAGGGACAGGGGTACAATGAGCAGTTCTTC. Full variable domain (missing parts from reference TRBV7-9 and TRBJ2-1): DTGVSQNPRHKITKRGQNVTFRCDPISEHNRLYWYRQTLGQGPEFLTYFQNEAQLEKSRLLSDRFSAERPKGSFSTLEIQRTEQGDSAMYLCASIKGQGYNEQFFGPGTRLTVL.

V usage is TRBV28 and J usage is TRBJ2-7; 7 positions match TRBD1. V trimming: 5 bases; J trimming: 6 bases; junction bases outside the gene matches: 10. This CDR3 spans 14 amino acids. Germline lookup yields CDR1 MDHEN and CDR2 SYDVKM. The CDR3 DNA sequence: TGTGCCAGCAGTAACCGGGACAGAAAACGCGAGCAGTACTTC. Residues: CASSNRDRKREQYF.

This CDR3 reads CASSRSTTDTQYF. The CDR3 DNA reads TGTGCCAGCAGCAGGAGTACCACAGATACGCAGTATTTT. The chain recombines TRBV11-3 with TRBJ2-3, with D unresolved. The V and J ends lost 5 bases and 2 bases respectively, with 8 bases between them. The CDR3 is made up of 13 amino acids. Germline V lookup: CDR1 SGHNT, CDR2 YENEEA.